One sample yielded the 32 T cell receptor beta chains listed below, sequenced in a study of cytomegalovirus exposure and HLA in healthy donors. PCR involved 60 Vbeta and 13 Jbeta primers. Profiling relied on immunoSEQ multiplex PCR, and the TCRdb table lists in-frame clones only, not all of them. Among some 170,000 clones listed, about 81% were seen once. Sequenced material: PBMCs. The receptors were gathered from a woman between 18 and 30 years old in good health and CMV-seronegative.

The CDR3 loop reads CASSLGRSGTGGNTEAFF. The CDR3 DNA reads as TGTGCCAGCAGCTTAGGGAGGAGTGGGACAGGGGGGAACACTGAAGCTTTCTTT. The chain joins TRBV7-9 to TRBJ1-1; 11 bases agree with TRBD1. The CDR3 is 18 amino acids. Germline values: CDR1 SEHNR, CDR2 FQNEAQ (reference sequence). V gave up 1 base and J gave up 1 base; unmatched junction bases: 8.

This clone appeared a few times. The chain carries TRBV7-2 and TRBJ2-5; D uncertain. The J call may be in error: the DNA end matches TRBJ2-7 better. The germline V gene encodes CDR1 SGHTA and CDR2 FQGNSA. The CDR3 length is 15 residues. This chain's CDR3 is CASSVVAAFSYEQYF. Written as DNA, the CDR3 is TGTGCCAGCAGCGTTGTAGCAGCATTCTCCTACGAGCAGTACTTC.

As DNA, the CDR3 is TGTGCCAGCAGCGTAGAAGGGGCCTTTACAGATACGCAGTATTTT. Translating gives CASSVEGAFTDTQYF. The gene calls are TRBV9 and TRBJ2-3, with D possibly TRBD1 on 5 matching bases. The CDR3 is 15 residues long. The germline V gene has CDR1 SGDLS and CDR2 YYNGEE. V lost 0 bases and J lost 3, with 11 bases in between. Looking up the rest from reference TRBV9 and TRBJ2-3 gives the full variable domain: DSGVTQTPKHLITATGQRVTLRCSPRSGDLSVYWYQQSLDQGLQFLIQYYNGEERAKGNILERFSAQQFPDLHSELNLSSLELGDSALYFCASSVEGAFTDTQYFGPGTRLTVL.

This clone was detected only a few times. V usage is TRBV9 and J usage is TRBJ2-3; a possible D gene is TRBD1 (6 bases). Looked up from germline, CDR1 is SGDLS and CDR2 is YYNGEE. This CDR3 has 16 amino acids. Between the trimmed V and J ends, which lost 4 bases and 2 bases, there was a span of 17 bases. CDR3 sequence: CASSPRSGETTDTQYF. The CDR3, as DNA: TGTGCCAGCAGCCCCCGTTCAGGGGAGACCACAGATACGCAGTATTTT.

This rearrangement joins TRBV30 to TRBJ2-2; D is unresolved. This CDR3 spans 14 amino acids. CDR1 and CDR2 from the germline V gene are GTSNPN and SVGIG (reference sequence). V dropped 0 bases and J dropped 6 bases, with 11 bases sitting between them. As DNA, the CDR3 is TGTGCCTGGAGTGTACTGTCCCGGTCCGGGGAGCTGTTTTTT. This translates into CAWSVLSRSGELFF.

The V gene is TRBV28, the J gene TRBJ1-2; 9 bases fit TRBD1. The germline CDR1 and CDR2 sequences are MDHEN and SYDVKM. The CDR3 extends over 15 amino acids. V was pared by 5 bases and J by 7 bases, with 11 bases of the junction left unmatched. The CDR3 sequence is CASSPPVGQGAGYTF. In nucleotides, the CDR3 is TGTGCCAGCAGTCCGCCAGTGGGACAGGGAGCTGGCTACACCTTC.

This clone was counted once. The junction does not match germline at one end; this may be a read error. The chain links TRBV7-9 to TRBJ2-7; maybe TRBD1 (6 bases). Germline lookup yields CDR1 SEHNR and CDR2 FQNEAQ (reference sequence). The CDR3 loop spans 12 amino acids. The CDR3 region is CSSSGAGDEQYF. The CDR3 coding sequence is TGTTCCAGCTCGGGCGCAGGGGACGAGCAGTACTTC.

The gene calls are TRBV7-3 and TRBJ2-5; 7 positions agree with TRBD2. CDR3 size: 14 residues. Losses at the gene ends were 0 bases for V and 4 bases for J; bases not matched to a gene: 2. Germline V gene lookup returns CDR1 SGHTA and CDR2 FQGTGA. CDR3 sequence (DNA): TGTGCCAGCAGCTTAACTACTAGCGCAGAGACCCAGTACTTC. Its translation: CASSLTTSAETQYF.

V is TRBV25-1 and J is TRBJ2-5, with 9 nucleotides matching TRBD1. The germline CDR1 and CDR2 sequences are MGHDK and SYGVNS. CDR3 length: 16 amino acids. J was trimmed by 5 bases and V by 1 base; bases with no gene match: 8. For the CDR3, the DNA is TGTGCCAGCAGTGAATTAAAGGGACAGGGAAGGGAGACCCAGTACTTC. Residues: CASSELKGQGRETQYF.

V gene TRBV6-1 combines with J gene TRBJ1-6; a weak D match, TRBD1 (6 bases). CDR1 MNHNS and CDR2 SASEGT come from the germline V gene. The CDR3 has 15 residues. Deletions cut 0 bases from V and 8 bases from J, with 11 bases between. CDR3 in amino acids: CASSEAPGEDSPLHF. The CDR3 DNA reads as TGTGCCAGCAGTGAAGCCCCAGGGGAAGATTCACCCCTCCACTTT.

The chain uses TRBV28 and TRBJ1-2; D is undetermined. The germline CDR1 and CDR2 sequences are MDHEN and SYDVKM. The V end was cut by 5 bases, the J end by 1 base, with 8 bases between. The CDR3 runs 13 residues. The CDR3 sequence: CASSLGGNYGYTF. Here the CDR3 DNA reads TGTGCCAGCAGTCTCGGTGGTAACTATGGCTACACCTTC.

The J gene is TRBJ2-5, the V gene TRBV14; TRBD2 matches at 11 bases. Germline lookup yields CDR1 SGHDN and CDR2 FVKESK. This CDR3 is built from 17 residues. Trimming at V came to 2 bases and at J to 3 bases, leaving 8 bases not matched to a gene. The CDR3 loop reads CASSQPTSGSFKETQYF. For the CDR3, the DNA is TGTGCCAGCAGCCAACCCACTAGCGGGAGCTTTAAAGAGACCCAGTACTTC.

The chain combines TRBV5-1 with TRBJ2-1; 9 nucleotides match TRBD1. The germline CDR1 and CDR2 sequences are SGHRS and YFSETQ. This CDR3 has 15 residues. The V segment lost 4 bases and the J segment 0 bases; nucleotides outside the gene matches: 2. The CDR3 sequence is CASSQGQGSYNEQFF. The DNA of the CDR3 is TGCGCCAGCAGCCAGGGACAGGGCTCCTACAATGAGCAGTTCTTC.

This clone was observed once. The rearrangement uses TRBV4-1 and TRBJ1-1; D perhaps matches TRBD1 (5 bases). The CDR3 loop spans 13 amino acids. V was pared by 4 bases and J by 3 bases, with 9 bases between. Germline loops: CDR1 MGHRA, CDR2 YSYEKL. CDR3 sequence: CASSPRVHTEAFF. CDR3 DNA: TGCGCCAGCAGCCCCAGGGTTCACACTGAAGCTTTCTTT.

The V and J genes are TRBV25-1 and TRBJ2-7; D is perhaps TRBD2 (5 bases). The CDR3 covers 15 residues. V dropped 1 base and J dropped 2 bases, with 12 bases sitting between them. Germline assignment: CDR1 MGHDK and CDR2 SYGVNS. CDR3: CASSESGRAAYEQYF. The DNA for the CDR3 is TGTGCCAGCAGTGAATCTGGGCGGGCAGCCTACGAGCAGTACTTC.

This chain links TRBV4-2 with TRBJ2-3; D is perhaps TRBD2 (6 bases). The germline V gene encodes CDR1 LGHNA and CDR2 YNFKEQ. Trimming took 0 bases from V and 3 from J, leaving 7 bases between them. CDR3 length: 14 amino acids. CDR3 nucleotide sequence: TGTGCCAGCAGCCAAGATGGGGGGACAGATACGCAGTATTTT. Residues: CASSQDGGTDTQYF.

The rearrangement uses TRBV7-9 and TRBJ2-5, with 9 bases identical to TRBD2. The CDR3 consists of 18 residues. V lost 5 bases to trimming and J lost 2 bases; unmatched junction nucleotides: 15. The germline V gene encodes CDR1 SEHNR and CDR2 FQNEAQ (reference sequence). Here the CDR3 reads CASSPREAAGGIQETQYF. The CDR3 nucleotides read TGTGCCAGCAGCCCCAGGGAGGCCGCGGGGGGGATTCAAGAGACCCAGTACTTC.

The genes are TRBV14 and TRBJ2-7; 7 bases line up with TRBD2. The CDR3 covers 17 residues. Trimming took 1 base from V and 5 from J; bases not matched to a gene: 14. The V gene's germline CDR1 is SGHDN and CDR2 FVKESK. Here the CDR3 DNA reads TGTGCCAGCAGCCAAGCTCTTGGGGGAGGGCGGTTGGACGAGCAGTACTTC. This encodes CASSQALGGGRLDEQYF.

The rearrangement uses TRBV9 and TRBJ2-5; D is unclear. This CDR3 contains 14 residues. Germline values: CDR1 SGDLS, CDR2 YYNGEE. Trimming removed 4 bases from V and 7 bases from J, with 17 bases in between. The CDR3 protein is CASSPVLSVGTQYF. The CDR3 DNA reads TGTGCCAGCAGCCCCGTTCTCTCGGTTGGGACCCAGTACTTC.

This clone was counted a few times. CDR3 nucleotide sequence: TGTGCCAGCAGTCTACTGAGCTCCTATAATTCACCCCTCCACTTT. This codes for CASSLLSSYNSPLHF. V gene TRBV27 combines with J gene TRBJ1-6; D gene uncertain. Per germline, CDR1 MNHEY and CDR2 SMNVEV (reference sequence). The CDR3 contains 15 residues. Deletions cut 5 bases from V and 0 bases from J, with 8 bases between.

The chain links TRBV9 to TRBJ2-5, with 8 bases fitting TRBD2. The CDR3 sequence is 15 residues long. The germline gives CDR1 SGDLS, CDR2 YYNGEE. V shed 3 bases and J 4 bases; nucleotides not matched to a gene: 8. The CDR3 loop reads CASSAWAGGGETQYF. The DNA for the CDR3 is TGTGCCAGCAGCGCGTGGGCGGGGGGTGGAGAGACCCAGTACTTC.

This chain joins TRBV5-4 and TRBJ2-2; the D gene is possibly TRBD1 (6 bases). The CDR3 is 16 amino acids. V was cut by 1 base and J by 0 bases, with 10 bases left in between. Germline V lookup: CDR1 SGHNT, CDR2 YYREEE (reference sequence). CDR3 coding DNA: TGTGCCAGCAGCTTGCACAGGACAGCGAACACCGGGGAGCTGTTTTTT. This encodes CASSLHRTANTGELFF.

The rearrangement links TRBV9 to TRBJ1-6; 7 bases are shared with TRBD1. Germline-derived CDR1 and CDR2 are SGDLS and YYNGEE. Trimming cost V 0 bases and J 7 bases; bases outside gene matches: 4. The CDR3 totals 15 residues. The CDR3 here is CASSVGSGGNSPLHF. CDR3 sequence (DNA): TGTGCCAGCAGCGTAGGCTCAGGGGGGAATTCACCCCTCCACTTT.

V usage is TRBV18 and J usage is TRBJ2-2; TRBD2 agrees at 10 bases. CDR3 length: 16 amino acids. Per the germline V gene, CDR1 is KGHSH and CDR2 is LQKENI. V trimming: 1 base; J trimming: 4 bases; junction bases outside the gene matches: 3. DNA of the CDR3: TGTGCCAGCTCACCACGTTCTAGCGGGGGCACCGGGGAGCTGTTTTTT. Residues: CASSPRSSGGTGELFF.

The chain employs TRBV6-6 and TRBJ2-1; 8 bases align to TRBD2. The CDR3 extends over 14 amino acids. V gave up 6 bases and J gave up 6 bases; unmatched junction bases: 7. Looked up from germline, CDR1 is MNHNY and CDR2 is SVGAGI (reference sequence). In DNA form, the CDR3 reads TGTGCCAGCAGGAAAGCGGGAGCGGTCAATGAGCAGTTCTTC. Encoded protein: CASRKAGAVNEQFF.

Only a few counts were recorded for this clone. This chain links TRBV27 with TRBJ1-1, with D possibly being TRBD1 (6 bases). CDR1 and CDR2 (germline): MNHEY, SMNVEV (reference sequence). Deletions cut 3 bases from V and 4 bases from J, with 9 bases between. This CDR3 has 13 residues. The CDR3 DNA reads TGTGCCAGCAGTTTCGGGGGGGCCACTGAAGCTTTCTTT. Translation: CASSFGGATEAFF.

The chain combines TRBV27 with TRBJ2-7; TRBD2 matches at 9 bases. Germline CDR1 MNHEY, CDR2 SMNVEV (reference sequence). V trimming: 8 bases; J trimming: 6 bases; junction bases outside the gene matches: 8. There are 13 residues in the CDR3. The CDR3 spells CASRMAGGSEQYF. Here the CDR3 DNA reads TGTGCCAGCCGGATGGCGGGGGGGTCCGAGCAGTACTTC.

The chain joins TRBV28 to TRBJ2-3, with a tentative D call TRBD2 (5 bases). Germline CDR1 is MDHEN and CDR2 is SYDVKM. The CDR3 sequence is 16 residues long. V was shortened by 3 bases and J by 5 bases, with 18 bases between the two germline ends. The CDR3 region has the DNA TGTGCCAGCAGTTTGTTCGCGACTACTACACGAGATACGCAGTATTTT. It codes for CASSLFATTTRDTQYF. Full variable domain (remainder filled in from reference TRBV28 and TRBJ2-3): DVKVTQSSRYLVKRTGEKVFLECVQDMDHENMFWYRQDPGLGLRLIYFSYDVKMKEKGDIPEGYSVSREKKERFSLILESASTNQTSMYLCASSLFATTTRDTQYFGPGTRLTVL.

The chain couples TRBV5-8 to TRBJ1-6; weak D call: TRBD1 (6 bases). This CDR3 has 14 residues. Deletions cut 3 bases from V and 7 bases from J, with 11 bases between. The germline CDR1 and CDR2 sequences are SGHTS and YDEGEE. CDR3 region: CASSSRRGNSPLHF. The CDR3 nucleotides read TGTGCCAGCAGCTCAAGAAGGGGGAATTCACCCCTCCACTTT.

The chain employs TRBV7-8 and TRBJ2-1, with 9 bases matching TRBD1. The junction had 8 bases not matched to a gene; V was cut back by 3 bases and J by 8 bases. The germline V gene encodes CDR1 SGHVS and CDR2 FQNEAQ. The CDR3 extends over 15 amino acids. The CDR3 region is CASSFRDRESDEQFF. The DNA of the CDR3 is TGTGCCAGCAGCTTCCGGGACAGGGAGTCGGATGAGCAGTTCTTC.

This sequence joins TRBV6-1 and TRBJ2-3; 9 positions agree with TRBD2. CDR1 is MNHNS and CDR2 is SASEGT in the germline V gene. This CDR3 spans 16 amino acids. V was clipped by 4 bases and J by 2 bases; unmatched bases: 7. DNA for the CDR3: TGTGCCAGCAGTGGACTAGCGGTAGTGCCCACAGATACGCAGTATTTT. It specifies CASSGLAVVPTDTQYF.

The J gene is TRBJ2-1, the V gene TRBV18, with TRBD1 identical over 7 bases. The CDR3 is 13 amino acids. Germline V gene lookup returns CDR1 KGHSH and CDR2 LQKENI. V was pared by 0 bases and J by 7 bases, with 0 bases of the junction left unmatched. CDR3 amino acids: CASSPPTGNEQFF. DNA of the CDR3: TGTGCCAGCTCACCACCGACAGGGAATGAGCAGTTCTTC.